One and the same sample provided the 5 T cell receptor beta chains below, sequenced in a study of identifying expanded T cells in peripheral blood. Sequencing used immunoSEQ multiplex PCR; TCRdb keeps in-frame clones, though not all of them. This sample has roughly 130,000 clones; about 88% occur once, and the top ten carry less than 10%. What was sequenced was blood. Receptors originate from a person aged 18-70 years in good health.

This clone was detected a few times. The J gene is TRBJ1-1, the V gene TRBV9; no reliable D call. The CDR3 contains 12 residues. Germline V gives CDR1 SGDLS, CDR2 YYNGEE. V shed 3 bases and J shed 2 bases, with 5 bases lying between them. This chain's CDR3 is CASSATNTEAFF. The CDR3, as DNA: TGTGCCAGCAGCGCCACTAACACTGAAGCTTTCTTT.

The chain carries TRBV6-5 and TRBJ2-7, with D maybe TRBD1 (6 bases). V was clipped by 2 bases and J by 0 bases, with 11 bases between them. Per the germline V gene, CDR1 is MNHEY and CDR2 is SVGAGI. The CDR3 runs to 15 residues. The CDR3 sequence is CASSYDPDSSYEQYF. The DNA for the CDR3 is TGTGCCAGCAGTTACGACCCGGACAGCTCCTACGAGCAGTACTTC.

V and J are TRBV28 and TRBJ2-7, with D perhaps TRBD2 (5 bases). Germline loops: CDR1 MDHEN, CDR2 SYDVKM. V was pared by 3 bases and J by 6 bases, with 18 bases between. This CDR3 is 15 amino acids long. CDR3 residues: CASSLWTRRIIEQYF. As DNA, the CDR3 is TGTGCCAGCAGTTTGTGGACTCGACGAATAATCGAGCAGTACTTC. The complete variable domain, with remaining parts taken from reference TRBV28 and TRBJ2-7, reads DVKVTQSSRYLVKRTGEKVFLECVQDMDHENMFWYRQDPGLGLRLIYFSYDVKMKEKGDIPEGYSVSREKKERFSLILESASTNQTSMYLCASSLWTRRIIEQYFGPGTRLTVT.

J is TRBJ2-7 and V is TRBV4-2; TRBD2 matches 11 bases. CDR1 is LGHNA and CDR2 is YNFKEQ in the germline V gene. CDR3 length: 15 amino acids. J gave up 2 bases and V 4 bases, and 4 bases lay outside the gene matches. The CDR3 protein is CASSRDSGGAYEQYF. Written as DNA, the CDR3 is TGTGCCAGCAGCCGGGATAGCGGGGGGGCCTACGAGCAGTACTTC.

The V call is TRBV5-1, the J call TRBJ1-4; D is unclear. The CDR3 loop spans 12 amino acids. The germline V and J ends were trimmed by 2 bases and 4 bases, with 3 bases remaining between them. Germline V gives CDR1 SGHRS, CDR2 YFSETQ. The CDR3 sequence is CASSLDNEKLFF. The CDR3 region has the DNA TGCGCCAGCAGCTTAGATAATGAAAAACTGTTTTTT. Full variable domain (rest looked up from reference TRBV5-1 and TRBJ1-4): KAGVTQTPRYLIKTRGQQVTLSCSPISGHRSVSWYQQTPGQGLQFLFEYFSETQRNKGNFPGRFSGRQFSNSRSEMNVSTLELGDSALYLCASSLDNEKLFFGSGTQLSVL.